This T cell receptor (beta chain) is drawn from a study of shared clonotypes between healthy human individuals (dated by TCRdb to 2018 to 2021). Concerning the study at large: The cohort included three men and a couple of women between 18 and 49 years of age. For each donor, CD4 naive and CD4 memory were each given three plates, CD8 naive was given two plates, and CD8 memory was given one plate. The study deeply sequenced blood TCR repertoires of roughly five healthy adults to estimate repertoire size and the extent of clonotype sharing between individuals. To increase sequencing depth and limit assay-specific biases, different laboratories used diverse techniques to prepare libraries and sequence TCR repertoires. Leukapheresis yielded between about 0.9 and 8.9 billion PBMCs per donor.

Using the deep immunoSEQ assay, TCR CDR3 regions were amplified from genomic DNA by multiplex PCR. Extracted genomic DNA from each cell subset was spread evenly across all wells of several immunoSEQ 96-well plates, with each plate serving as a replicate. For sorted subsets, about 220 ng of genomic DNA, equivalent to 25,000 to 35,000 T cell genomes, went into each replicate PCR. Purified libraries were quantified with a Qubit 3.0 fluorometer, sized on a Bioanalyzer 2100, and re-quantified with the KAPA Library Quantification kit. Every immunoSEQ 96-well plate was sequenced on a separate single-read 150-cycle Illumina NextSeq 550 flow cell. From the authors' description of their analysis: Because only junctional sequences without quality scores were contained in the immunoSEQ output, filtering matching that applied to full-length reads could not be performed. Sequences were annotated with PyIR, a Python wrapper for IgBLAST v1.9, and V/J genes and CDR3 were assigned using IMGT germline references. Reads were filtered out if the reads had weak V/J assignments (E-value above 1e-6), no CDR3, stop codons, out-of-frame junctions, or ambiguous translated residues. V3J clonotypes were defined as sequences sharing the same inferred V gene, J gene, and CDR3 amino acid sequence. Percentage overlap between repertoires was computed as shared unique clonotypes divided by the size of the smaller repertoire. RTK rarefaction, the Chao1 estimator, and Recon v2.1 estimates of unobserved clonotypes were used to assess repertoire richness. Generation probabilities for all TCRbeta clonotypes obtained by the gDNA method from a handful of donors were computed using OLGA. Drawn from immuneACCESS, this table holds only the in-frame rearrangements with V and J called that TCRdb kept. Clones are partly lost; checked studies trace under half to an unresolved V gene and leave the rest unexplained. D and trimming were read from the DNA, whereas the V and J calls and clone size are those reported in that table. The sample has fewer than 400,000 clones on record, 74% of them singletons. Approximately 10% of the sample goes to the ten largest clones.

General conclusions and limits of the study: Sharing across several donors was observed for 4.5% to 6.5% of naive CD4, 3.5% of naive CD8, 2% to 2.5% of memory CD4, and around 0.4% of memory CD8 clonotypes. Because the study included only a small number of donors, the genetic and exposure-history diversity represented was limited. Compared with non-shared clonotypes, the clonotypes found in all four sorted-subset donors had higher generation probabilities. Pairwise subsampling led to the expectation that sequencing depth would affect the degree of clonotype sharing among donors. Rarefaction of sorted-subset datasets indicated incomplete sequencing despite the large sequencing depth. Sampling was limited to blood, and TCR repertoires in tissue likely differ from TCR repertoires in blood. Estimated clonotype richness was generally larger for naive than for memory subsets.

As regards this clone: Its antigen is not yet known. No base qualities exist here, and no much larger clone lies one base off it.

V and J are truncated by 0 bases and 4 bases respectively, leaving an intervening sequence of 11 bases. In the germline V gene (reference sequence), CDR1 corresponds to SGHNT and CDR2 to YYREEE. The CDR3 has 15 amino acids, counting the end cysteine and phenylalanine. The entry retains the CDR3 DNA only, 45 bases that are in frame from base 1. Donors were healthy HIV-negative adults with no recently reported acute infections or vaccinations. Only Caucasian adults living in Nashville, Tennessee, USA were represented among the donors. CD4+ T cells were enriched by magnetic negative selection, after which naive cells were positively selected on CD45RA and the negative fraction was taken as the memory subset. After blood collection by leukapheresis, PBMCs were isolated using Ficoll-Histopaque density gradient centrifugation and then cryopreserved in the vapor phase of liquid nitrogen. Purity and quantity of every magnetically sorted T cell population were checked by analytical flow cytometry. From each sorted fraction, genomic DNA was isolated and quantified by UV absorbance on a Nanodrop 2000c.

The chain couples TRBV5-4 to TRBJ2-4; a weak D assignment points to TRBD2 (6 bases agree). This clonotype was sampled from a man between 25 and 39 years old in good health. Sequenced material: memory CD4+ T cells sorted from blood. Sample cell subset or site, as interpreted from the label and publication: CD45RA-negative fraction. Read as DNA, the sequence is TGTGCCAGCAGCTTGGGGGGTGGGAGGAAAAACATTCAGTACTTC. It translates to CASSLGGGRKNIQYF. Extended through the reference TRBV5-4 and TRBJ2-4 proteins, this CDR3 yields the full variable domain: ETGVTQSPTHLIKTRGQQVTLRCSSQSGHNTVSWYQQALGQGPQFIFQYYREEENGRGNFPPRFSGLQFPNYSSELNVNALELDDSALYLCASSLGGGRKNIQYFGAGTRLSVL.